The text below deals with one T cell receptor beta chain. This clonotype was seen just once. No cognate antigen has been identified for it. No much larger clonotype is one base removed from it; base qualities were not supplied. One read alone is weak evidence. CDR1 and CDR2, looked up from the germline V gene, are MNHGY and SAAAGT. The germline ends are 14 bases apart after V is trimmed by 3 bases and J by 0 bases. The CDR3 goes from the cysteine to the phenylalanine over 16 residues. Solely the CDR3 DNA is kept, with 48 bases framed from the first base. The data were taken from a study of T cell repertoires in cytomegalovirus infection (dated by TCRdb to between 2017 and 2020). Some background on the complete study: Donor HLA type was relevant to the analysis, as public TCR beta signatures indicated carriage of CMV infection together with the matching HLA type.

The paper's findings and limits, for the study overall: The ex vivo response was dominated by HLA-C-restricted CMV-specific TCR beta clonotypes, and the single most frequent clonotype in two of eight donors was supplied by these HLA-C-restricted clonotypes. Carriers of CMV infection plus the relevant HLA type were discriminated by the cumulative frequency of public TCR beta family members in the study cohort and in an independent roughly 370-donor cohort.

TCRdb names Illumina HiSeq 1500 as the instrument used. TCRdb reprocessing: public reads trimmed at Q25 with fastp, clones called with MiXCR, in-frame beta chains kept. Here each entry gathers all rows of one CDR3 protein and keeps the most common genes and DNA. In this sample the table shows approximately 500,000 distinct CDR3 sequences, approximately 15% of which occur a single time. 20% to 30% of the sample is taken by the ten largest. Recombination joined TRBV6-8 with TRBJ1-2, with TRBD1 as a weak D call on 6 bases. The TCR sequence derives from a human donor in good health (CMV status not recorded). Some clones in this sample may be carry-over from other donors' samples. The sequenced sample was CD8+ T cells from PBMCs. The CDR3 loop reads CASSYSGQRSNYGYTF. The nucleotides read TGTGCCAGCAGTTATTCGGGACAAAGGTCTAACTATGGCTACACCTTC.